This T cell receptor beta chain was found in a study of blood T cells in healthy people across ages. Each donor was a healthy Caucasian individual from Russia, aged about 6 to 100. Study-level results: Across the age range, TCR beta diversity per million T cells fell in a roughly linear way.

Then a second PCR, running roughly 7 to 11 cycles, was carried out with a sample-barcoded 5' primer and a J-beta primer mix. TCRdb re-analysed the 5' RACE reads in MiXCR, keeping a single row per CDR3 protein. The sample records 650,000 to 950,000 distinct CDR3 sequences, approximately 44% being singletons. This CDR3 contains 16 residues. Between the trimmed V and J ends, which lost 3 bases and 3 bases, there was a span of 15 bases. Germline V gene lookup returns CDR1 LGHNA and CDR2 YSLEER. On this clonotype: Its specificity is not known.

The sequenced material came from blood. The chain recombines TRBV4-3 with TRBJ2-1; no reliable D call. The receptor's source is a man aged 60 to 69 in good health. DNA for the CDR3: TGCGCCAGCAGCCACGACGTAGGCTTGGGCTACAATGAGCAGTTCTTC. It yields the protein CASSHDVGLGYNEQFF.